Each of the 28 T cell receptor beta chains below was sequenced from the same sample in a study of blood T cells in healthy people across ages. Through a sample-barcoded 5' primer and a J-beta primer mix, a second PCR was run for roughly 7 to 12 cycles. TCRdb passed the 5' RACE reads through MiXCR, listing each CDR3 protein once. The data show around 1,800,000 distinct CDR3 sequences, about two fifths seen once. Specimen: blood. The source of these receptors is a human donor in good health.

Comment on this clonotype: A read error may explain this, as a much larger clone is one base away. V usage is TRBV12-3 or TRBV12-4 and J usage is TRBJ2-5; 10 nucleotides align to TRBD1. The CDR3 length is 14 residues. J gave up 3 bases and V 6 bases, and 4 bases lay outside the gene matches. Written as DNA, the CDR3 is TGTGCCAGCAGACCCGGGACAGGGGAAGAGACCCAGTACTTC. This gives the protein CASRPGTGEETQYF.

This chain connects TRBV7-9 to TRBJ2-1; 7 bases fit TRBD2. Germline-derived CDR1 and CDR2 are SEHNR and FQNEAQ (reference sequence). This CDR3 is 16 amino acids long. After removal of 5 bases from V and 5 bases from J, the junction contained 12 bases not matched to a gene. The CDR3 is CASSQLGGTLNNEQFF. CDR3 coding DNA: TGTGCCAGCAGCCAGTTGGGGGGGACCTTGAACAATGAGCAGTTCTTC.

This clonotype occurred many times. The CDR3 region is CASSRGGGTDTQYF. The DNA of the CDR3 is TGTGCCAGCAGTCGCGGGGGGGGCACAGATACGCAGTATTTT. The V call is TRBV7-2, the J call TRBJ2-3; 9 positions agree with TRBD2. The trim removed 6 bases at V and 1 base at J, leaving 2 bases unmatched. The CDR3 is made up of 14 amino acids. The germline CDR1 and CDR2 sequences are SGHTA and FQGNSA.

The chain recombines TRBV7-8 with TRBJ2-5; 7 bases line up with TRBD2. This CDR3 has 20 amino acids. CDR1 SGHVS and CDR2 FQNEAQ come from the germline V gene. The ends lost 0 bases at V and 2 bases at J; junction bases unmatched: 18. CDR3 bases: TGTGCCAGCAGCTTAGCGCTTAGCGGGCCCAGCAGCGGTGATCAAGAGACCCAGTACTTC. It translates to CASSLALSGPSSGDQETQYF.

This clonotype came up a few times. The gene calls are TRBV12-3 or TRBV12-4 and TRBJ2-5; D is undetermined. The germline V and J ends were trimmed by 5 bases and 1 base, with 8 bases remaining between them. The CDR3 loop spans 13 amino acids. In DNA, the CDR3 is TGTGCCAGCAGTCGGGCGTCCCAAGAGACCCAGTACTTC. It codes for CASSRASQETQYF.

This clonotype was seen a handful of times. This chain uses TRBV29-1 with TRBJ1-2; TRBD1 aligns across 7 bases. CDR1 SQVTM and CDR2 ANQGSEA come from the germline V gene. The CDR3 spans 14 residues. With V trimmed by 6 bases and J by 4 bases, 11 bases remained unmatched. The CDR3 region is CSVADDRDVYGYTF. The DNA of the CDR3 is TGCAGCGTCGCTGACGACAGGGACGTCTATGGCTACACCTTC. Drawing the rest from reference TRBV29-1 and TRBJ1-2, the complete variable domain is SAVISQKPSRDICQRGTSLTIQCQVDSQVTMMFWYRQQPGQSLTLIATANQGSEATYESGFVIDKFPISRPNLTFSTLTVSNMSPEDSSIYLCSVADDRDVYGYTFGSGTRLTVV.

V is TRBV5-5 and J is TRBJ2-3, with 10 bases identical to TRBD2. This CDR3 region has 12 residues. With 5 bases clipped from V and 10 bases from J, the junction kept 4 bases outside the gene matches. The germline V gene encodes CDR1 SGHKS and CDR2 YYEKEE (reference sequence). CDR3 sequence (DNA): TGTGCCAGCAGAGACCTAGCGGGGGCGCAGTATTTT. Its translation: CASRDLAGAQYF.

This chain links TRBV7-6 with TRBJ1-2; perhaps TRBD1 as D (5 bases). There are 14 residues in the CDR3. V was shortened by 0 bases and J by 7 bases, with 12 bases between the two germline ends. Germline loops: CDR1 SGHVS, CDR2 FNYEAQ. The CDR3 reads CASSLALGGRGYTF. The CDR3, as DNA: TGTGCCAGCAGCTTAGCGCTGGGGGGACGTGGCTACACCTTC.

V is TRBV7-9 and J is TRBJ1-4, with TRBD1 matching over 7 bases. CDR3 length equals 19 residues. From germline, CDR1 is SEHNR and CDR2 FQNEAQ (reference sequence). Unmatched junction bases numbered 22, after V lost 8 bases and J lost 4 bases. Here the CDR3 reads CASSPFLGTDQRNNEKLFF. CDR3 in DNA: TGTGCCAGCTCTCCCTTTCTCGGGACAGACCAAAGAAATAATGAAAAACTGTTTTTT.

This clonotype was found a few times. The chain joins TRBV20-1 to TRBJ2-5, with a tentative D call TRBD2 (5 bases). The CDR3 has 13 amino acids. Germline V gives CDR1 DFQATT, CDR2 SNEGSKA (reference sequence). Trimming cost V 7 bases and J 3 bases, with 15 bases left between them. This chain's CDR3 is CSELGLLEETQYF. CDR3 DNA sequence: TGCAGTGAGTTAGGACTGCTGGAAGAGACCCAGTACTTC.

This chain joins TRBV20-1 and TRBJ2-5; D is possibly TRBD2 (5 bases). The ends were cut back, 6 bases at V and 4 bases at J, with 15 bases in the middle. Germline CDR1 and CDR2: DFQATT and SNEGSKA (reference sequence). The CDR3 loop spans 13 amino acids. The CDR3 spells CSAPIGSGETQYF. The CDR3 coding sequence is TGCAGTGCCCCCATAGGGAGTGGAGAGACCCAGTACTTC.

The V and J genes are TRBV28 and TRBJ2-5; TRBD1 agrees at 7 bases. J gave up 2 bases and V 6 bases, and 9 bases lay outside the gene matches. The CDR3 sequence is 15 residues long. CDR1 is MDHEN and CDR2 is SYDVKM in the germline V gene. This chain's CDR3 is CASRTLGTAQETQYF. The CDR3 nucleotides are TGTGCCAGCAGAACTTTAGGGACAGCTCAAGAGACCCAGTACTTC.

The rearrangement uses TRBV30 and TRBJ2-3, with 7 bases identical to TRBD1. The germline V gene has CDR1 GTSNPN and CDR2 SVGIG (reference sequence). Trimming at V came to 5 bases and at J to 11 bases, leaving 7 bases not matched to a gene. The CDR3 runs to 11 residues. In nucleotides, the CDR3 is TGTGCCTGGTCAAGGGGGCAGCAGCAGTATTTT. Protein: CAWSRGQQQYF.

The chain is built from TRBV5-1 and TRBJ1-2, with D possibly TRBD1 on 5 matching bases. The germline V and J ends were trimmed by 2 bases and 4 bases, with 15 bases remaining between them. CDR1 is SGHRS and CDR2 is YFSETQ in the germline V gene. The CDR3 is 15 amino acids. The CDR3 reads CASSLTGRTVYGYTF. In DNA form, the CDR3 reads TGCGCCAGCAGCTTAACAGGTCGCACCGTCTATGGCTACACCTTC.

The rearrangement links TRBV7-3 to TRBJ2-1; 7 nucleotides line up with TRBD1. V lost 5 bases, J lost 13 bases, and 11 bases stayed unmatched. CDR1 and CDR2 from the germline V gene are SGHTA and FQGTGA. The CDR3 consists of 13 residues. The CDR3 sequence is CASSTTGRETQFF. In nucleotides, the CDR3 is TGTGCCAGCAGCACGACAGGGAGAGAGACCCAGTTCTTC.

This clonotype was observed many times. The chain employs TRBV20-1 and TRBJ2-7; 16 bases map to TRBD2. Germline trimming cut 1 base from V and 2 bases from J; bases unmatched to any gene: 2. CDR1 and CDR2 from the germline V gene are DFQATT and SNEGSKA (reference sequence). This CDR3 is 16 amino acids long. The CDR3 nucleotides read TGCAGTGCTAGAGCGGGACTAGCGGGGGGGCCCTACGAGCAGTACTTC. It codes for CSARAGLAGGPYEQYF.

This chain's CDR3 is CASSLGLAVGAEQFF. As DNA, the CDR3 is TGTGCCAGCAGCCTGGGACTAGCTGTGGGGGCTGAGCAGTTCTTC. The V gene is TRBV7-2, the J gene TRBJ2-1, with 9 bases that match TRBD2. Germline CDR1 SGHTA, CDR2 FQGNSA. The CDR3 totals 15 residues. The V and J ends lost 5 bases and 9 bases, in that order; junction bases with no gene match: 11.

The chain joins TRBV4-3 to TRBJ2-1; 9 bases are a match to TRBD2. Germline V gives CDR1 LGHNA, CDR2 YSLEER. This CDR3 is 16 amino acids long. The V and J ends lost 0 bases and 8 bases, in that order; junction bases with no gene match: 8. The CDR3 sequence: CASSQEAGGILDEQFF. As DNA, the CDR3 is TGCGCCAGCAGCCAAGAGGCGGGGGGGATCTTGGATGAGCAGTTCTTC.

The chain has TRBV4-2 and TRBJ1-4; the match to TRBD1 covers 8 bases. In germline, CDR1 is LGHNA, CDR2 YNFKEQ. The V segment lost 5 bases and the J segment 2 bases; nucleotides outside the gene matches: 7. The CDR3 contains 16 residues. The DNA for the CDR3 is TGTGCCAGCAGCGACCAGAGACAGGGGACTAATGAAAAACTGTTTTTT. Protein product: CASSDQRQGTNEKLFF.

This clonotype has a handful of counts. The genes are TRBV4-3 and TRBJ2-6; D is perhaps TRBD1 or TRBD2 (5 bases each). Germline CDR1 and CDR2: LGHNA and YSLEER. V lost 0 bases and J lost 0, with 12 bases in between. The CDR3 loop spans 18 amino acids. In nucleotides, the CDR3 is TGCGCCAGCAGCCAAGAGCTGGGACCGCACTCTGGGGCCAACGTCCTGACTTTC. Its translation is CASSQELGPHSGANVLTF.

The gene calls are TRBV7-2 and TRBJ1-5, with D uncertain. The germline V and J ends were trimmed by 5 bases and 1 base, with 15 bases remaining between them. The CDR3 has 16 residues. CDR1 SGHTA and CDR2 FQGNSA come from the germline V gene. CDR3 DNA: TGTGCCAGCAGCACCCGGACGGGGAGAAGCAATCAGCCCCAGCATTTT. It translates to CASSTRTGRSNQPQHF.

This chain joins TRBV2 and TRBJ2-3; 7 bases are shared with TRBD1. Germline CDR1 reads SNHLY; CDR2 reads FYNNEI. V trimming: 9 bases; J trimming: 2 bases; junction bases outside the gene matches: 8. This CDR3 spans 14 amino acids. This CDR3 is CASKRQGDTDTQYF. The CDR3 region has the DNA TGTGCCAGTAAGAGGCAGGGGGACACAGATACGCAGTATTTT.

Regarding this clonotype: The junction shows a germline mismatch at one end, possibly a read error. The chain couples TRBV10-3 to TRBJ2-1; the match to TRBD2 covers 8 bases. The length of the CDR3 is 14 residues. Germline CDR1 ENHRY, CDR2 SYGVKD. The CDR3 DNA reads as TGTGCCATCAGTGGAAGCGGGGGATACAATGAGCGGTTCTTC. Protein sequence: CAISGSGGYNERFF.

The rearrangement joins TRBV7-2 to TRBJ1-2; TRBD1 might be the D (5 bases). Germline-derived CDR1 and CDR2 are SGHTA and FQGNSA. Trimming stripped 6 bases from V and 8 bases from J, with 16 bases between. CDR3 length: 13 residues. The CDR3 DNA follows: TGTGCCAGCAGATCAGCGCGTCAGGGAGGCTACACCTTC. This sequence encodes CASRSARQGGYTF.

The V call is TRBV5-1, the J call TRBJ2-4, with a weak D call TRBD1 (5 bases). The J call is uncertain, as TRBJ2-7 better fits the DNA end. The CDR3 has 16 amino acids. Germline CDR1 is SGHRS and CDR2 is YFSETQ. DNA for the CDR3: TGCGCCAGCAGCTTGGAGGGGCGGATACCGATCTACGAGCAGTACTTC. Amino acid sequence: CASSLEGRIPIYEQYF.

V usage is TRBV5-6 and J usage is TRBJ1-2; D is unclear. This CDR3 region has 14 residues. Germline CDR1 SGHDT, CDR2 YYEEEE. Trimming removed 6 bases from V and 8 bases from J, with 20 bases in between. The DNA of the CDR3 is TGTGCCAGCACCCCCGGGGAGTTGGTGGAAGGCTACACCTTC. Protein: CASTPGELVEGYTF. Variable domain in full (rest from reference TRBV5-6 and TRBJ1-2): DAGVTQSPTHLIKTRGQQVTLRCSPKSGHDTVSWYQQALGQGPQFIFQYYEEEERQRGNFPDRFSGHQFPNYSSELNVNALLLGDSALYLCASTPGELVEGYTFGSGTRLTVV.

The genes are TRBV7-6 and TRBJ2-5, with TRBD1 identical over 9 bases. V was pared by 4 bases and J by 5 bases, with 11 bases of the junction left unmatched. Germline assignment: CDR1 SGHVS and CDR2 FNYEAQ. The CDR3 contains 16 residues. In nucleotides, the CDR3 is TGTGCCAGCAGCTCCACAGGGGGCGGGCCTTGGGAGACCCAGTACTTC. This gives the protein CASSSTGGGPWETQYF.

V usage is TRBV5-1 and J usage is TRBJ1-4; D ambiguous. Germline CDR1 reads SGHRS; CDR2 reads YFSETQ. V shed 4 bases and J shed 7 bases, with 14 bases lying between them. The CDR3 sequence is 14 residues long. The CDR3, as DNA: TGCGCCAGCAGCACCGATGGAGGGAGTGAAAAACTGTTTTTT. This gives the protein CASSTDGGSEKLFF.